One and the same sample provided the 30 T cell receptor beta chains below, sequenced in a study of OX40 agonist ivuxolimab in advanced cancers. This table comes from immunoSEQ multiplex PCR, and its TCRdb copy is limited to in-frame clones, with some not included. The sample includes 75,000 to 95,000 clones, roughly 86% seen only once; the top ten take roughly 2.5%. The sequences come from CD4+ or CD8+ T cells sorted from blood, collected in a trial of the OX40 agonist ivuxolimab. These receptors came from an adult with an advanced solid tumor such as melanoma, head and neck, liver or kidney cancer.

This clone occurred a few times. The CDR3 loop is CASSLWTANTGELFF. CDR3 nucleotides: TGTGCCAGCAGCTTATGGACAGCGAACACCGGGGAGCTGTTTTTT. The rearrangement joins TRBV11-2 to TRBJ2-2; possible D gene TRBD1, 6 bases. CDR1 is SGHAT, CDR2 FQNNGV, per germline. Trimming pared 2 bases from V and 0 bases from J, leaving 7 bases between. This CDR3 region has 15 residues.

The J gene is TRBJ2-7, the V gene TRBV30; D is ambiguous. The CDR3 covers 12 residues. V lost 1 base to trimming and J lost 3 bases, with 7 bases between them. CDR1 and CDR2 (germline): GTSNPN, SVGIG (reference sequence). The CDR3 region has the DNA TGTGCCTGGAGTGGAGACGGCTACGAGCAGTACTTC. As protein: CAWSGDGYEQYF.

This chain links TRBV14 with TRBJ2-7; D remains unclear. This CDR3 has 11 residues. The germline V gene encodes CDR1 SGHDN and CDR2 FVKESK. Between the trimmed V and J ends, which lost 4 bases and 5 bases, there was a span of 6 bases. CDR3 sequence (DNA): TGTGCCAGCAGCCCCCCCCACGAGCAGTACTTC. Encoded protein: CASSPPHEQYF.

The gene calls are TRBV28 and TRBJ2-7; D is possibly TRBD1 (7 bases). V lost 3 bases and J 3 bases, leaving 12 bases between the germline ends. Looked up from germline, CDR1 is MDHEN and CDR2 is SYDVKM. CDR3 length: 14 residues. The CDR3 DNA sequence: TGTGCCAGCAGTTTCAGGGGGGAAAGCTACGAGCAGTACTTC. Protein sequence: CASSFRGESYEQYF.

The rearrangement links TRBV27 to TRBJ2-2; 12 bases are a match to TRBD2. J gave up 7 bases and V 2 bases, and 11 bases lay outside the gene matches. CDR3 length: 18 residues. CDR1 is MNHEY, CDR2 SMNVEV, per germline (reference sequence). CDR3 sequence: CASSLGWLAGGHGGELFF. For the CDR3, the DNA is TGTGCCAGCAGTTTAGGTTGGCTAGCGGGGGGGCACGGCGGGGAGCTGTTTTTT.

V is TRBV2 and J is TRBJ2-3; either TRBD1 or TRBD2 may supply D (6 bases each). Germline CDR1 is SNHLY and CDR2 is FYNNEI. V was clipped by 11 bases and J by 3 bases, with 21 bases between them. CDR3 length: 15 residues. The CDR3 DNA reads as TGTGCCGTTATAGGGGGAGGCCAGCGGACAGATACGCAGTATTTT. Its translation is CAVIGGGQRTDTQYF.

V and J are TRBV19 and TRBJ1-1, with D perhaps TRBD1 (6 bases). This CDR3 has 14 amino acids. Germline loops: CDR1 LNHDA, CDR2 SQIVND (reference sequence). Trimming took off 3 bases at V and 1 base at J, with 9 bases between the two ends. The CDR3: CASSIQGPNTEAFF. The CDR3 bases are TGTGCCAGTAGTATTCAGGGGCCGAACACTGAAGCTTTCTTT.

The CDR3 nucleotides read TGTGCCATCAGAGCCGGGGGTGGGACCCAGTACTTC. Amino acid sequence: CAIRAGGGTQYF. V and J are TRBV10-3 and TRBJ2-5, with D possibly being TRBD2 (6 bases). Germline loops: CDR1 ENHRY, CDR2 SYGVKD. The CDR3 consists of 12 residues. V was cut by 6 bases and J by 7 bases, with 12 bases left in between.

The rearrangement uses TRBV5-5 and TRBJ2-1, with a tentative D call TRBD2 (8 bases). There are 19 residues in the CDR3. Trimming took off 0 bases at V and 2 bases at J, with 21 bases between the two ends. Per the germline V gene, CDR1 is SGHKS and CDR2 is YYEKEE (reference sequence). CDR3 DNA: TGTGCCAGCAGCTTGGGGATGCGGGAGGACAGGCCGACCTACAATGAGCAGTTCTTC. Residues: CASSLGMREDRPTYNEQFF.

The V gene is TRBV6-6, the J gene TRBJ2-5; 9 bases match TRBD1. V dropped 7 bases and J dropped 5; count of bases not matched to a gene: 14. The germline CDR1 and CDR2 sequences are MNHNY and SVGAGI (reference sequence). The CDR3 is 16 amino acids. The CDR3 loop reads CASTDPGQGGGETQYF. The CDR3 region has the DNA TGTGCCAGCACCGACCCGGGACAGGGCGGCGGGGAGACCCAGTACTTC.

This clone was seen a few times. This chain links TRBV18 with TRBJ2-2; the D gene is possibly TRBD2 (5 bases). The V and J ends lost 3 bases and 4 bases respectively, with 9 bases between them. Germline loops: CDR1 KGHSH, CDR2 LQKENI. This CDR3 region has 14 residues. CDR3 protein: CASSPYEGTGELFF. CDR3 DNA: TGTGCCAGCTCACCTTACGAGGGCACCGGGGAGCTGTTTTTT.

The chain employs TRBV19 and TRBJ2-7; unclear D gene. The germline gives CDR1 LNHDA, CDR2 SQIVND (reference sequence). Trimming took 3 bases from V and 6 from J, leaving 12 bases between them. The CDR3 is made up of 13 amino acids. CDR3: CASSIKRGSEQYV. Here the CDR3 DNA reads TGTGCCAGTAGTATTAAAAGAGGCAGCGAGCAGTACGTC.

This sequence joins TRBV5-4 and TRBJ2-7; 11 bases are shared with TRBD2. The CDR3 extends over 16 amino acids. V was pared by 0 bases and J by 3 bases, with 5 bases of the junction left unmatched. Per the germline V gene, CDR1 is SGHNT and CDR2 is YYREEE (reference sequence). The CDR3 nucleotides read TGTGCCAGCAGCTTGGCGGGGACTAGCGGTCGCTACGAGCAGTACTTC. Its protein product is CASSLAGTSGRYEQYF. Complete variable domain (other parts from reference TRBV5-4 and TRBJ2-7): ETGVTQSPTHLIKTRGQQVTLRCSSQSGHNTVSWYQQALGQGPQFIFQYYREEENGRGNFPPRFSGLQFPNYSSELNVNALELDDSALYLCASSLAGTSGRYEQYFGPGTRLTVT.

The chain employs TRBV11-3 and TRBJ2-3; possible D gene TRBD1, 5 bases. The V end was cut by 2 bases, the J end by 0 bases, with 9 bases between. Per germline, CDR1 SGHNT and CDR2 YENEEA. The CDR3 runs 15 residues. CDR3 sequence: CASSLHSGSTDTQYF. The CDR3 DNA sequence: TGTGCCAGCAGCTTACATTCAGGGAGCACAGATACGCAGTATTTT.

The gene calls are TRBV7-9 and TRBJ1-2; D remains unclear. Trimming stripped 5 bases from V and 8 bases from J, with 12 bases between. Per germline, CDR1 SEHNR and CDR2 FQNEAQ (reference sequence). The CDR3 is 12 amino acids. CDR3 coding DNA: TGTGCCAGCAGCCCCACCACCGAAGGCTACACCTTC. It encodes CASSPTTEGYTF.

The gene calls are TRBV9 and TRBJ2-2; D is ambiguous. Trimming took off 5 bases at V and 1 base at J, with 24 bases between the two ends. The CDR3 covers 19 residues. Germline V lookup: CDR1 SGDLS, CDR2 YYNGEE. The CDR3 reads CASSDGSGSIRMNTGELFF. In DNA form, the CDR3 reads TGTGCCAGCAGTGACGGATCGGGTTCCATTCGGATGAACACCGGGGAGCTGTTTTTT.

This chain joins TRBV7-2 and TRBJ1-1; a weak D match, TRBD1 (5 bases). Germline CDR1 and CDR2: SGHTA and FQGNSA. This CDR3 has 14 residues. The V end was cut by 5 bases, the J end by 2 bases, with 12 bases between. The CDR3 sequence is CASSQGPSNTEAFF. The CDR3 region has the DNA TGTGCCAGCAGCCAGGGACCTTCTAACACTGAAGCTTTCTTT.

CDR3 coding DNA: TGTGCCAGCAGTTCACAGGTTCTATACTCCTACAATGAGCAGTTCTTC. As protein: CASSSQVLYSYNEQFF. This sequence joins TRBV6-5 and TRBJ2-1; D may be TRBD1 (5 bases). Germline CDR1 MNHEY, CDR2 SVGAGI. Trimming cost V 4 bases and J 0 bases, with 13 bases left between them. CDR3 length: 16 residues.

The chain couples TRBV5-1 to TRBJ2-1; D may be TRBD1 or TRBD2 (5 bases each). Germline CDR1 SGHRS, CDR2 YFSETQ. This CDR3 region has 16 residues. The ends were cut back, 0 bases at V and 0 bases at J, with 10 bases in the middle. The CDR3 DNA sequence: TGCGCCAGCAGCTTGGGAGGGACGGACTCCTACAATGAGCAGTTCTTC. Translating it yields CASSLGGTDSYNEQFF. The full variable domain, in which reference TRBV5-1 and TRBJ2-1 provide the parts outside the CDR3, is KAGVTQTPRYLIKTRGQQVTLSCSPISGHRSVSWYQQTPGQGLQFLFEYFSETQRNKGNFPGRFSGRQFSNSRSEMNVSTLELGDSALYLCASSLGGTDSYNEQFFGPGTRLTVL.

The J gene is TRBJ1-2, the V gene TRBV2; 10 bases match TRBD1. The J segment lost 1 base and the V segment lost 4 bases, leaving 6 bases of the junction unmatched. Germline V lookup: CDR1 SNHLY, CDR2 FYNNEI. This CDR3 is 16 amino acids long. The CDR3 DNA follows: TGTGCCAGCAGTGGCCGAGGACAGGGGGTTAACTATGGCTACACCTTC. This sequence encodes CASSGRGQGVNYGYTF.

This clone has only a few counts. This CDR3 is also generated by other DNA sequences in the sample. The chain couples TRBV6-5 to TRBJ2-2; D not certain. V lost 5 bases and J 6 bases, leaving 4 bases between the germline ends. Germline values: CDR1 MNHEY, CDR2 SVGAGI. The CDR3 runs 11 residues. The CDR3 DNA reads TGTGCCAGCAGTCGTTCCGGGGAGCTGTTTTTT. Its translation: CASSRSGELFF.

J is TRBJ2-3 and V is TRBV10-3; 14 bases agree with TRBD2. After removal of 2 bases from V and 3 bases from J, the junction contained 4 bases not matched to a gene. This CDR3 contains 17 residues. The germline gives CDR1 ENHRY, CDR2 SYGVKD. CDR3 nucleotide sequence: TGTGCCATCAGTGAGGGGACTAGCGGGGGCGTTACAGATACGCAGTATTTT. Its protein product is CAISEGTSGGVTDTQYF.

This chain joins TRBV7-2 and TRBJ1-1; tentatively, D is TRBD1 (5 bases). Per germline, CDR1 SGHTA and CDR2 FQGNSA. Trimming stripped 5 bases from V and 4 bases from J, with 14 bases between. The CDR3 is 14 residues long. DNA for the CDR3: TGTGCCAGCAGCCCCGGGGGAATGCGCACTGAAGCTTTCTTT. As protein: CASSPGGMRTEAFF.

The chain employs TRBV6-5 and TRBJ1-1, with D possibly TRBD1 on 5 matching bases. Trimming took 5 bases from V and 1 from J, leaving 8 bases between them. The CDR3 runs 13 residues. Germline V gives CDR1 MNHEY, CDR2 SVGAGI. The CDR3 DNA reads TGTGCCAGCAGTGAGACAGCGAACACTGAAGCTTTCTTT. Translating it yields CASSETANTEAFF.

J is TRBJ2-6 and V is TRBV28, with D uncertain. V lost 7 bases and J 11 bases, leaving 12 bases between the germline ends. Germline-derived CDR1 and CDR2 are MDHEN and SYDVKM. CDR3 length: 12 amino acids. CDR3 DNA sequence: TGTGCCAGCACGAGCGATAGGGACGTCCTGACTTTC. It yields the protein CASTSDRDVLTF.

In DNA form, the CDR3 reads TGTGCCAGCAGCCTATACAGCGACCTAGGGACCCAGTACTTC. This translates into CASSLYSDLGTQYF. The chain carries TRBV7-9 and TRBJ2-5; D call uncertain. The CDR3 runs to 14 residues. Trimming took off 5 bases at V and 7 bases at J, with 17 bases between the two ends. Germline lookup yields CDR1 SEHNR and CDR2 FQNEAQ (reference sequence).

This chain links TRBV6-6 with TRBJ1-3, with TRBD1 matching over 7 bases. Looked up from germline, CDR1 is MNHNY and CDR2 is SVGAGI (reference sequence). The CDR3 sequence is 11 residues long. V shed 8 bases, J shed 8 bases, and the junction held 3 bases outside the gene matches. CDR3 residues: CASGRGDTIYF. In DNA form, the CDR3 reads TGTGCCAGCGGCAGGGGGGACACCATATATTTT.

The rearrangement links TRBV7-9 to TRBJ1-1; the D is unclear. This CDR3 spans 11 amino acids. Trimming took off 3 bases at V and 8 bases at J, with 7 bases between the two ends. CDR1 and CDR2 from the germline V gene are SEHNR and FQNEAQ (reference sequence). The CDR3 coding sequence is TGTGCCAGCAGCTTGGATAGGGAAGCTTTCTTT. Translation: CASSLDREAFF.

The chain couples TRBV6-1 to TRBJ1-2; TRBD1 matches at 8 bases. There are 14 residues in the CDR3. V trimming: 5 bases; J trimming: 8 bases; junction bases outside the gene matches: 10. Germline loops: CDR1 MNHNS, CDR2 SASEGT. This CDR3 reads CASSSPWTGRGYTF. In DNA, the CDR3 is TGTGCCAGCAGTAGCCCCTGGACAGGGCGAGGCTACACCTTC.

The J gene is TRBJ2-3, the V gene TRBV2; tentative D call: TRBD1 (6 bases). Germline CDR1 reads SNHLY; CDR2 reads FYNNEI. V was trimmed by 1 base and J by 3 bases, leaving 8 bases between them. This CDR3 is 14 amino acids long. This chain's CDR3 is CASSEGGRTDTQYF. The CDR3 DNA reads TGTGCCAGCAGTGAAGGGGGGCGGACAGATACGCAGTATTTT.